Following are 7 T cell receptor beta chains from one sample sequenced in a study of blood T cell repertoires in COVID-19. Sequencing used immunoSEQ multiplex PCR; TCRdb keeps in-frame clones, though not all of them. The sample consists of about 280,000 clones, more than 75% of them appearing once. The sequencing input was peripheral blood. These receptors all stem from a middle-aged man with active or convalescent COVID-19.

The chain is built from TRBV3-1 (or the pseudogene TRBV3-2) and TRBJ1-6, with TRBD1 as a possible D gene (5 bases). V was cut by 3 bases and J by 8 bases, with 14 bases left in between. The germline CDR1 and CDR2 sequences are LGHDT and YNNKEL (reference sequence). The CDR3 has 15 amino acids. The CDR3 nucleotides are TGTGCCAGCAGCCAGGTTCGGGGGTCGGATTCACCCCTCCACTTT. Residues: CASSQVRGSDSPLHF.

In nucleotides, the CDR3 is TGCGCCAGCAGGGACGGGGGTATCCTCTCTGGAAACACCATATATTTT. Translating it yields CASRDGGILSGNTIYF. The chain recombines TRBV5-1 with TRBJ1-3; weak D call: TRBD1 (5 bases). The CDR3 loop spans 16 amino acids. V dropped 5 bases and J dropped 0 bases, with 15 bases sitting between them. Germline assignment: CDR1 SGHRS and CDR2 YFSETQ.

The chain carries TRBV9 and TRBJ1-1; no definite D call. Germline CDR1 is SGDLS and CDR2 is YYNGEE. V lost 3 bases to trimming and J lost 0 bases, with 6 bases between them. There are 13 residues in the CDR3. CDR3 region: CASSARVNTEAFF. DNA for the CDR3: TGTGCCAGCAGCGCCCGGGTGAACACTGAAGCTTTCTTT.

The gene calls are TRBV5-4 and TRBJ1-2, with D possibly TRBD1 on 6 matching bases. Between the trimmed V and J ends, which lost 1 base and 3 bases, there was a span of 10 bases. CDR3 length: 14 residues. The germline gives CDR1 SGHNT, CDR2 YYREEE (reference sequence). The chain's CDR3 is CASSLSAGDYGYTF. The CDR3 region has the DNA TGTGCCAGCAGCTTGTCCGCAGGGGACTATGGCTACACCTTC.

This CDR3 reads CASSVGGGSTDTQYF. The CDR3 coding sequence is TGTGCCAGCAGTGTGGGGGGGGGCAGCACAGATACGCAGTATTTT. The gene calls are TRBV25-1 and TRBJ2-3; D is possibly TRBD2 (7 bases). Germline loops: CDR1 MGHDK, CDR2 SYGVNS. The V and J ends lost 4 bases and 0 bases respectively, with 11 bases between them. This CDR3 spans 15 amino acids.

The gene calls are TRBV30 and TRBJ2-7; 8 positions match TRBD2. Losses at the gene ends were 3 bases for V and 7 bases for J; bases not matched to a gene: 8. Germline V gene lookup returns CDR1 GTSNPN and CDR2 SVGIG (reference sequence). The CDR3 covers 13 residues. CDR3: CAWSHSGRREQYF. The CDR3 DNA follows: TGTGCCTGGAGCCACAGCGGGAGACGGGAGCAGTACTTC.

DNA of the CDR3: TGTGCCAGCAGCCAATCGGGCCTTTGGGACAGGGCTTATGGCTACACCTTC. Translation: CASSQSGLWDRAYGYTF. The J gene is TRBJ1-2, the V gene TRBV16; 9 bases fit TRBD1. Germline V gene data show CDR1 as KGHSY and CDR2 as FQNENV. V shed 0 bases, J shed 5 bases, and the junction held 10 bases outside the gene matches. CDR3 length equals 17 residues.